This entry is about one T cell receptor (beta chain). The data were obtained in a study of technical replicates of blood from a few donors. Sequencing used immunoSEQ multiplex PCR; TCRdb keeps in-frame clones, though not all of them. The repertoire consists of about 85,000 clones, with roughly 94% occurring once and the leading ten covering 0.38%. The germline CDR1 and CDR2 sequences are SGHTA and FQGNSA. V lost 6 bases to trimming and J lost 7 bases, with 15 bases between them. CDR3 length equals 14 residues. The rearrangement links TRBV7-2 to TRBJ1-4; D may be TRBD1 (6 bases). Sequencing was carried out using T cells isolated from PBMCs. This sequence was found in a human donor in good health. This CDR3 is CASSLDRVGEKLFF. The CDR3 DNA is TGTGCCAGCAGTCTGGACAGAGTTGGTGAAAAACTGTTTTTT. The whole variable domain, filled in from reference TRBV7-2 and TRBJ1-4, reads GAGVSQSPSNKVTEKGKDVELRCDPISGHTALYWYRQSLGQGLEFLIYFQGNSAPDKSGLPSDRFSAERTGGSVSTLTIQRTQQEDSAVYLCASSLDRVGEKLFFGSGTQLSVL.